This T cell receptor beta chain originates from a study of blood T cell repertoires in COVID-19. Study overall: COVID-19 samples from acute and convalescent phases originated in the United States, Italy and Spain. T cells, B-cell-depleted T cells, or PBMCs supplied cDNA or gDNA.

Study processing details: For nucleated cells, counts were estimated from reference gene primer amplification. Method: immunoSEQ multiplex PCR; TCRdb's copy keeps in-frame clones and lacks some. V and J calls plus clone size are reproduced from that table; the DNA served to infer D and trimming. The table records more than 300,000 clones, approximately 90% of them present only once. The CDR3 extends over 14 amino acids. V was shortened by 4 bases and J by 4 bases, with 13 bases between the two germline ends. CDR1 WSHSY and CDR2 SAAADI come from the germline V gene. The receptor's source is a woman between 18 and 29 years old who had recovered from COVID-19. The sample was peripheral blood. The chain recombines TRBV10-2 with TRBJ1-2; the D gene is possibly TRBD1 (6 bases). The CDR3 bases are TGCGCCAGCAGTGGGGGCAGGGGTACCTATGGCTACACCTTC. Translation: CASSGGRGTYGYTF.